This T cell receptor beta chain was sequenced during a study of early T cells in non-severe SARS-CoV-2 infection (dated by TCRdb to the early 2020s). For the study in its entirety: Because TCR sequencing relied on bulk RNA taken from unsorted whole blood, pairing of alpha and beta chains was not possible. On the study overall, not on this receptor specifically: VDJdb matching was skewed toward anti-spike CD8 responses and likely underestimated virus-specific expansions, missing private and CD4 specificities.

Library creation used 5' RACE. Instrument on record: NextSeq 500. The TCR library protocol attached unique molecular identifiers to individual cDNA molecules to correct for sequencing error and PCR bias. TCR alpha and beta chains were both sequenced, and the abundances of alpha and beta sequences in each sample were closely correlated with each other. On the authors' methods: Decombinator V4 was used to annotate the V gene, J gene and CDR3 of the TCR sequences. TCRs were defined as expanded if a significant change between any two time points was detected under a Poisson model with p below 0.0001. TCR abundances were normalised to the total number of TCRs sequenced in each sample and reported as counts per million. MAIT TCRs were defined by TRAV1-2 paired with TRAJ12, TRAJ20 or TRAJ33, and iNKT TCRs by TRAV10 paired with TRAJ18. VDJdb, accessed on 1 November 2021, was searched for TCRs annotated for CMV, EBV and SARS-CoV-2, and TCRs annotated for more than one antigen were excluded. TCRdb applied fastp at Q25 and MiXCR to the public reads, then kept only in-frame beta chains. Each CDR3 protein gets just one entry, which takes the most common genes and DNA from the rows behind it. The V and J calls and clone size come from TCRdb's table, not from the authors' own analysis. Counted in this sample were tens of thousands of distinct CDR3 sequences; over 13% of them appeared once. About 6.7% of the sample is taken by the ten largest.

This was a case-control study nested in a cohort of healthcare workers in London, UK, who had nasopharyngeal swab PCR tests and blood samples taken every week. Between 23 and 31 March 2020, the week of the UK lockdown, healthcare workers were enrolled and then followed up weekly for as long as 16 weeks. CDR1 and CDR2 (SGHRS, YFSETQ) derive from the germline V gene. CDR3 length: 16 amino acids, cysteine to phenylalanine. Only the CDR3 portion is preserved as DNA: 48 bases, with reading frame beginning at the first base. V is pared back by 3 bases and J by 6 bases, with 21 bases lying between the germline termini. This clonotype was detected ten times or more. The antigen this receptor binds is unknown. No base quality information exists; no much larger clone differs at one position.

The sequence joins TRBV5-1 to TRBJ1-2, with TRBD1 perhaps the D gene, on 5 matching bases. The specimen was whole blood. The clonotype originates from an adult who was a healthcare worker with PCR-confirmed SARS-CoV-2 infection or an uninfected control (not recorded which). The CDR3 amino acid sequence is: CASSSQPGRGRDGYTF. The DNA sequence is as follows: TGCGCCAGCAGCTCCCAACCGGGACGGGGCCGGGATGGCTACACCTTC.